This T cell receptor (beta chain) was captured by sequencing in a study of CD8 T cells in Susac syndrome. Germline V gene sequence: CDR1 WNHNN, CDR2 SYGVQD (reference sequence). The CDR3 runs 14 residues. The V and J ends lost 4 bases and 0 bases respectively, with 9 bases between them. This clonotype was observed a single time. RNA amounts of roughly 0.5 to 1 ug underwent reverse transcription with random hexamers. TCR beta CDR3 was amplified by immunoSEQ multiplex PCR. This amplification extended across 54 Vbeta and 13 Jbeta segments. In TCRdb, the immunoSEQ multiplex PCR reads were re-called with MiXCR into one record per CDR3 protein. The data show around 190,000 distinct CDR3 sequences, about 93% seen once.

The source material was CD4+ T cells from PBMCs. This TCR came from a human donor in good health. V usage is TRBV10-1 and J usage is TRBJ1-1; D gene uncertain. The chain's CDR3 is CASSVAQLNTEAFF. CDR3 coding DNA: TGCGCCAGCAGTGTAGCACAGCTGAACACTGAAGCTTTCTTT.